The clone carrying this TCR beta chain was detected only a few times. The sample originates from a study of T-cell memory formation after mild COVID-19. TCRdb analysed the 5' RACE reads with MiXCR anew, one entry per CDR3 protein. Of approximately 190,000 distinct CDR3 sequences in the sample, about a sixth were seen once. The ends were cut back, 3 bases at V and 3 bases at J, with 14 bases in the middle. This CDR3 has 14 residues. The V gene's germline CDR1 is GTSNPN and CDR2 SVGIG (reference sequence). This clonotype originated in an adult woman who had mild COVID-19 (a few samples of this study predate the infection). Cell type and time point are not known. The material sequenced was PBMCs or a T cell subset sorted from them (not recorded which). The rearrangement links TRBV30 to TRBJ1-2, with a weak D call TRBD1 (6 bases). CDR3 DNA sequence: TGTGCCTGGAGCGTTACCACAGGGTACTATGGCTACACCTTC. This encodes CAWSVTTGYYGYTF.